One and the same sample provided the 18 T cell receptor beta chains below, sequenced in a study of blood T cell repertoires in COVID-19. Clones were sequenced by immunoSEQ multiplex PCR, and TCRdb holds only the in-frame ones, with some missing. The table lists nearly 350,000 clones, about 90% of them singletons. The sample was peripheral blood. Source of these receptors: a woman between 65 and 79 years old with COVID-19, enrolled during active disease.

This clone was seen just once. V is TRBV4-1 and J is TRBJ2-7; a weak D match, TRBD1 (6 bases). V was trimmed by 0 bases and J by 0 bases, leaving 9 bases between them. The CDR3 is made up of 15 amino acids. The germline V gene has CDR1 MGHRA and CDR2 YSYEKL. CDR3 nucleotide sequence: TGCGCCAGCAGCCAAGACTGGACAGACTCCTACGAGCAGTACTTC. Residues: CASSQDWTDSYEQYF.

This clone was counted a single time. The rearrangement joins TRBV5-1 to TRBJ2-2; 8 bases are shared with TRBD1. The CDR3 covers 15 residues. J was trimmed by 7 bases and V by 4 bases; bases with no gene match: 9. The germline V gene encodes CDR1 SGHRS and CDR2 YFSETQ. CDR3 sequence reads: CASSLQTGAVGELFF. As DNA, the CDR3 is TGCGCCAGCAGCCTCCAGACAGGGGCGGTCGGGGAGCTGTTTTTT.

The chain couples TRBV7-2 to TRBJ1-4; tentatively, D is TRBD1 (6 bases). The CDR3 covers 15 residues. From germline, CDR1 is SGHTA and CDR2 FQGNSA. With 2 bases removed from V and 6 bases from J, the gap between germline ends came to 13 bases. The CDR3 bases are TGTGCCAGCAGCTTAAGGGGGTTAGCATATGAAAAACTGTTTTTT. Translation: CASSLRGLAYEKLFF.

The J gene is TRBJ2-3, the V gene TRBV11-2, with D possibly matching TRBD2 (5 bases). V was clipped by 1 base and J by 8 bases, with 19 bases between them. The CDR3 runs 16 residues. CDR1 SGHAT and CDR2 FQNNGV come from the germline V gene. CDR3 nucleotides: TGTGCCAGCAGCTTAGGAATGATTGGGGAGAGAGGTACGCAGTATTTT. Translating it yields CASSLGMIGERGTQYF.

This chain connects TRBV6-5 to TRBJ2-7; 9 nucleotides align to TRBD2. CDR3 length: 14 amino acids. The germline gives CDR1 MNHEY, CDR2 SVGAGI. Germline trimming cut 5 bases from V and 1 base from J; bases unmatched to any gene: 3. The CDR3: CASSSLAGSYEQYF. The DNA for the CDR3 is TGTGCCAGCAGTAGTCTAGCGGGGTCCTACGAGCAGTACTTC.

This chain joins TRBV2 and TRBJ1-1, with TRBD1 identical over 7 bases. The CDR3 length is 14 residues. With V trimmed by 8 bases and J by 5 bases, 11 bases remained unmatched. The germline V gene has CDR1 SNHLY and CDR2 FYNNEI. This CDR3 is CASGLEGAGTEAFF. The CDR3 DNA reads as TGTGCCAGCGGTCTCGAGGGGGCTGGGACTGAAGCTTTCTTT. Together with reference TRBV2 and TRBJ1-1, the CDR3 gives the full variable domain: EPEVTQTPSHQVTQMGQEVILRCVPISNHLYFYWYRQILGQKVEFLVSFYNNEISEKSEIFDDQFSVERPDGSNFTLKIRSTKLEDSAMYFCASGLEGAGTEAFFGQGTRLTVV.

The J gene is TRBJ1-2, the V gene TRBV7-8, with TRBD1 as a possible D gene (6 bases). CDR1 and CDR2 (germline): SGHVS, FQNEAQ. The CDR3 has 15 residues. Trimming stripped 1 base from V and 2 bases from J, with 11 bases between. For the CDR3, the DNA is TGTGCCAGCAGCTTAGGGACAGTACTCAACTATGGCTACACCTTC. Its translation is CASSLGTVLNYGYTF.

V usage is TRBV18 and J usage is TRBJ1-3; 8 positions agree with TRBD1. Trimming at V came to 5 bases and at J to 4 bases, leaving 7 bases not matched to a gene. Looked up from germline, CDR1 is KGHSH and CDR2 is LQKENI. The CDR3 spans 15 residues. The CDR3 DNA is TGTGCCAGCTCAATGGACAGGGCTGCGGGAAACACCATATATTTT. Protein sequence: CASSMDRAAGNTIYF.

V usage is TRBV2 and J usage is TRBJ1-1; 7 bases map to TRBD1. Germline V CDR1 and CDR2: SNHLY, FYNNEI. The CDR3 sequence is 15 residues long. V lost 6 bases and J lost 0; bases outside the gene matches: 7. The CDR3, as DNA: TGTGCCAGCAGCTCTACCGGGACAGTGAACACTGAAGCTTTCTTT. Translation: CASSSTGTVNTEAFF.

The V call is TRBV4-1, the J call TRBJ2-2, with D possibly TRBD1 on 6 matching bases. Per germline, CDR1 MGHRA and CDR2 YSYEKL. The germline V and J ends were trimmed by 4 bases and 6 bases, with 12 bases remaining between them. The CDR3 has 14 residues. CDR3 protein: CASSRRTDPGELFF. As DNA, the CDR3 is TGCGCCAGCAGCCGAAGGACAGATCCCGGGGAGCTGTTTTTT.

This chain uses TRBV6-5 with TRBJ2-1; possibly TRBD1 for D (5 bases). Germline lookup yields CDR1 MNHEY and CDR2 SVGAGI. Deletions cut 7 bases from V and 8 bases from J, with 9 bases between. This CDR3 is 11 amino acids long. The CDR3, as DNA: TGTGCCAGCAAGGGGCCCTATGAGCAGTTCTTC. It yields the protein CASKGPYEQFF.

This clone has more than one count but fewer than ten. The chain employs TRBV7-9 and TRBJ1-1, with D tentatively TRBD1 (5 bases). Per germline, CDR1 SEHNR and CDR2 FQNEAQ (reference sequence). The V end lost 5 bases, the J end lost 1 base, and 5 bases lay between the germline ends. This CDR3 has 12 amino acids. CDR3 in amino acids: CASSTGNTEAFF. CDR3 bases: TGTGCCAGCAGCACAGGGAACACTGAAGCTTTCTTT.

The CDR3 spells CASSLLQGADGYTF. The CDR3 DNA follows: TGTGCCAGCAGCTTACTACAGGGTGCCGATGGCTACACCTTC. The V and J genes are TRBV7-9 and TRBJ1-2; weak D call: TRBD1 (6 bases). CDR1 is SEHNR and CDR2 is FQNEAQ in the germline V gene (reference sequence). This CDR3 region has 14 residues. Trimming took off 2 bases at V and 6 bases at J, with 13 bases between the two ends.

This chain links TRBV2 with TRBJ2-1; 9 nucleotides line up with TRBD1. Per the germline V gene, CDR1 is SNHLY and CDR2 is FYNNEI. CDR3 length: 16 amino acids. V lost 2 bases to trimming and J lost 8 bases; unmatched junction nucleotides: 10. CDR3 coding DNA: TGTGCCAGCAGTGAAAGGGGGACAGGGCTTGCGGATGAGCAGTTCTTC. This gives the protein CASSERGTGLADEQFF.

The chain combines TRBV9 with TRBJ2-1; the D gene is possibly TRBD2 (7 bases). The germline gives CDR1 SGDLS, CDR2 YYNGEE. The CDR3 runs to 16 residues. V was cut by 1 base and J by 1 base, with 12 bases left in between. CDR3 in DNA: TGTGCCAGCAGCGTAAGTGGGGGGGCTTCCTACAATGAGCAGTTCTTC. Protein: CASSVSGGASYNEQFF.

The CDR3: CSVEFEKGNTIYF. The CDR3 nucleotides read TGCAGCGTTGAGTTCGAGAAGGGAAACACCATATATTTT. This rearrangement joins TRBV29-1 to TRBJ1-3; D remains unclear. There are 13 residues in the CDR3. CDR1 is SQVTM and CDR2 is ANQGSEA in the germline V gene. V gave up 3 bases and J gave up 4 bases, with 10 bases separating them.

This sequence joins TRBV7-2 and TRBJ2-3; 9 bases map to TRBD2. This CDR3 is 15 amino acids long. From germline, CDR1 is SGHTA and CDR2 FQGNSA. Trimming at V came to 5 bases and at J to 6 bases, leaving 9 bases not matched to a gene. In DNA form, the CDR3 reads TGTGCCAGCAGCGCCTCTCGCGGGGGGGCGGATACGCAGTATTTT. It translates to CASSASRGGADTQYF.

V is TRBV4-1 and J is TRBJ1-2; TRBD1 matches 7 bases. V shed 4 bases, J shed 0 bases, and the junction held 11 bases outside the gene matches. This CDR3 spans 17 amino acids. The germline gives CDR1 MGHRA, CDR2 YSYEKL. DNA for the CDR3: TGCGCCAGCAGCCTCGCCCCGACAGGGCCTTCTAACTATGGCTACACCTTC. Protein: CASSLAPTGPSNYGYTF.